These 3 T cell receptor beta chains originate from one sample sequenced in a study of blood T cells in healthy people across ages. Primed by a sample-barcoded 5' primer and a J-beta primer mix, a second PCR proceeded for 7 to 11 cycles. A single record per CDR3 protein comes from TCRdb applying MiXCR to the 5' RACE reads. The sample gives 800,000 to 950,000 distinct CDR3 sequences, around 46% of which show up once; roughly an eighth is in the top ten. Sample: blood. These receptors were taken from a man younger than 45 in good health.

The chain joins TRBV25-1 to TRBJ2-5, with a tentative D call TRBD1 (5 bases). Judging by the DNA end, TRBJ2-7 fits better; the J call may be wrong. This CDR3 region has 14 residues. In germline, CDR1 is MGHDK, CDR2 SYGVNS. CDR3 amino acids: CASSDRALWNEQYF. CDR3 nucleotide sequence: TGTGCCAGCAGTGACAGGGCCCTCTGGAACGAGCAGTACTTC.

J is TRBJ2-1 and V is TRBV5-1; 8 positions agree with TRBD1. The J segment lost 3 bases and the V segment lost 2 bases, leaving 7 bases of the junction unmatched. Germline V gene data show CDR1 as SGHRS and CDR2 as YFSETQ. CDR3 length: 16 residues. The CDR3: CASSFYGTGRYNEQFF. The CDR3 region has the DNA TGCGCCAGCAGCTTTTACGGGACAGGACGCTACAATGAGCAGTTCTTC.

The CDR3: CASSYGTSGGASTGELFF. In DNA, the CDR3 is TGTGCCAGCAGTTACGGGACTAGCGGGGGGGCATCCACCGGGGAGCTGTTTTTT. The chain is built from TRBV6-5 and TRBJ2-2, with 16 nucleotides matching TRBD2. The CDR3 length is 18 residues. The trim removed 2 bases at V and 4 bases at J, leaving 4 bases unmatched. Per germline, CDR1 MNHEY and CDR2 SVGAGI.